A single count supports the clone carrying this TCR beta chain. Trimming left V 2 bases short and J 2 bases short, with 18 bases between. CDR1 and CDR2 (germline): MGHRA, YSYEKL. The CDR3 is 17 amino acids. The data stem from a study of blood T cell repertoires in COVID-19. The method was immunoSEQ multiplex PCR; TCRdb's version includes in-frame clones alone and lacks a portion of them. The table includes around 40,000 clones, 60% to 85% detected once. Sequenced material: peripheral blood. The clonotype comes from a woman aged 80 or older with acute or convalescent COVID-19. The chain has TRBV4-1 and TRBJ1-2; D is undetermined. CDR3 residues: CASSQSTGLSSNYGYTF. CDR3 DNA sequence: TGCGCCAGCAGCCAATCCACTGGGCTCAGCTCAAACTATGGCTACACCTTC.